This is a list of T cell receptor beta chains from one sample in a study of T cells in Graves' hyperthyroidism and ophthalmopathy. From the multiplex PCR reads, TCRdb called clonotypes with MiXCR, one entry per CDR3 protein. This sample has 300,000 to 400,000 distinct CDR3 sequences; approximately 13% occur once, and the top ten carry about 10%. Sequences were obtained from blood. These receptor sequences come from a woman aged 55-69 years with Graves' hyperthyroidism. Both conserved end residues are part of each CDR3. The D gene is left open where the match is weak. A row's size may be missing; if present it is once, few, many or a size class.

CASSLRDRETGELFF,TGCGCCAGCAGCTTGCGGGACAGGGAGACCGGGGAGCTGTTTTTT,TRBD1,many,TRBV5-1,TRBJ2-2
CASSAGSKNIQYF,TGTGCCAGCAGCGCTGGGAGCAAAAACATTCAGTACTTC,.,few,TRBV7-2,TRBJ2-4
CSVERQANTEAFF,TGCAGCGTTGAACGACAGGCGAACACTGAAGCTTTCTTT,.,many,TRBV29-1,TRBJ1-1
CASSQDPRHTGELFF,TGTGCCAGCAGCCAAGATCCTCGCCACACCGGGGAGCTGTTTTTT,.,many,TRBV3-1,TRBJ2-2
CAAGGGLAGSYEQYF,TGTGCCGCCGGCGGGGGACTAGCGGGATCCTACGAGCAGTACTTC,TRBD2,many,TRBV27,TRBJ2-7
CSAYPSGEGPNTEAFF,TGCAGTGCTTACCCCAGCGGAGAGGGGCCGAACACTGAAGCTTTCTTT,.,many,TRBV20-1,TRBJ1-1
CSALAGGLDTQYF,TGCAGTGCCTTAGCGGGAGGGTTAGATACGCAGTATTTT,TRBD2,many,TRBV20-1,TRBJ2-3
CAWSPEHYGYTF,TGTGCCTGGTCGCCTGAGCACTATGGCTACACCTTC,.,many,TRBV30,TRBJ1-2
CASSLVSGTSYEQYF,TGCGCCAGCAGCTTGGTATCAGGGACGTCCTACGAGCAGTACTTC,.,many,TRBV5-1,TRBJ2-7
CASSLDPGQGTYEQYF,TGTGCCAGCAGCTTAGATCCCGGACAGGGGACCTACGAGCAGTACTTC,TRBD1,many,TRBV11-2,TRBJ2-7
CASSPLAGGRPDTQYF,TGTGCCAGCTCACCACTCGCGGGAGGGCGGCCAGATACGCAGTATTTT,TRBD2,many,TRBV18,TRBJ2-3
CASSQVTSPGELFF,TGTGCCAGCAGCCAAGTTACTAGCCCCGGGGAGCTGTTTTTT,.,.,TRBV3-1,TRBJ2-2
CASRGPNSPLHF,TGTGCCAGCAGGGGCCCTAATTCACCCCTCCACTTT,.,many,TRBV28,TRBJ1-6
CASSGPRVAEAFF,TGTGCCAGCAGCGGCCCCCGGGTAGCTGAAGCTTTCTTT,.,few,TRBV7-8,TRBJ1-1
CASSLGVAAETQYF,TGCGCCAGCAGCTTGGGAGTCGCAGCGGAGACCCAGTACTTC,.,many,TRBV5-1,TRBJ2-5
CASRTSGIYNEQFF,TGTGCCAGCAGGACTAGCGGGATCTACAATGAGCAGTTCTTC,TRBD2,many,TRBV12-3/TRBV12-4,TRBJ2-1
CASSQLRLGNYGYTF,TGTGCCAGCAGCCAATTGCGATTAGGGAACTATGGCTACACCTTC,.,.,TRBV3-1,TRBJ1-2
CASSEYGTSGYNEQFF,TGTGCCAGCAGTGAATATGGGACTAGCGGTTACAATGAGCAGTTCTTC,TRBD2,.,TRBV25-1,TRBJ2-1
CASSLRQSTNEKLFF,TGTGCCAGCAGCTTGCGGCAGTCAACTAATGAAAAACTGTTTTTT,.,.,TRBV5-8,TRBJ1-4
CASSKPGQQETQYF,TGTGCCAGTAGTAAACCGGGACAGCAAGAGACCCAGTACTTC,TRBD1,.,TRBV19,TRBJ2-5
CAWKTGGTNTGELFF,TGTGCCTGGAAAACAGGGGGGACGAACACCGGGGAGCTGTTTTTT,TRBD1,many,TRBV30,TRBJ2-2
CASSSILRTGQGRLREQYF,TGTGCCAGCAGTTCTATCCTACGGACAGGGCAGGGGCGACTACGCGAGCAGTACTTC,TRBD1,many,TRBV27,TRBJ2-7
CASRPASGQETQYF,TGTGCCAGCAGACCAGCTAGCGGACAAGAGACCCAGTACTTC,TRBD2,many,TRBV6-1,TRBJ2-5
CASSLSGDGSTYNEQFF,TGTGCCAGCAGCTTATCGGGGGATGGGAGCACCTACAATGAGCAGTTCTTC,.,many,TRBV7-2,TRBJ2-1
CASSLGVRDRGYEQYF,TGTGCCAGCAGCTTAGGAGTACGGGACAGAGGCTACGAGCAGTACTTC,TRBD1,many,TRBV11-2,TRBJ2-7
CSAREHGRAGTEAFF,TGCAGTGCTAGAGAACACGGCAGGGCGGGCACTGAAGCTTTCTTT,.,.,TRBV20-1,TRBJ1-1
CASTPIQGANYGYTF,TGTGCCAGCACCCCAATACAGGGGGCGAACTATGGCTACACCTTC,TRBD1,many,TRBV6-1,TRBJ1-2
CAISMGAGANVLTF,TGTGCCATCAGTATGGGTGCCGGGGCCAACGTCCTGACTTTC,.,.,TRBV10-3,TRBJ2-6
CASSSVGRPEQFF,TGTGCCAGCAGCTCGGTTGGAAGGCCAGAGCAGTTCTTC,.,many,TRBV11-2,TRBJ2-1
CASSEVGDPEAFF,TGTGCCAGCAGTGAAGTCGGGGACCCTGAAGCTTTCTTT,.,.,TRBV6-1,TRBJ1-1
CASSVSRATYEQYF,TGTGCCAGCAGTGTCTCCAGGGCAACCTACGAGCAGTACTTC,.,few,TRBV6-1,TRBJ2-7
CASSLGQGPYTGELFF,TGCGCCAGCAGCCTAGGACAGGGGCCCTACACCGGGGAGCTGTTTTTT,TRBD1,few,TRBV5-1,TRBJ2-2
CASSALDGQETQYF,TGTGCCAGCAGCGCGCTCGATGGGCAAGAGACCCAGTACTTC,.,many,TRBV7-9,TRBJ2-5
CASSQSSGTEAFF,TGTGCCAGCAGCCAATCGTCCGGGACAGAAGCTTTCTTT,.,.,TRBV3-1,TRBJ1-1
CASSKGIPYEQYF,TGTGCCAGCAGCAAAGGAATCCCCTACGAGCAGTACTTC,.,many,TRBV9,TRBJ2-7
CASSFGGQGNQPQHF,TGTGCCAGTTCTTTTGGCGGACAGGGGAATCAGCCCCAGCATTTT,TRBD1,few,TRBV19,TRBJ1-5
CASSLQSHNTGELFF,TGTGCCAGCAGCTTGCAGTCTCATAACACCGGGGAGCTGTTTTTT,.,many,TRBV7-3,TRBJ2-2
CASRSTSGNSGTQYF,TGTGCCAGCAGGTCGACTAGCGGCAATTCGGGGACCCAGTACTTC,TRBD2,many,TRBV7-3,TRBJ2-5
CASKWEGARPQHF,TGTGCCAGCAAATGGGAGGGGGCTCGGCCCCAGCATTTT,TRBD1,few,TRBV28,TRBJ1-5
CASREGWGGYTF,TGTGCCAGTAGGGAGGGATGGGGAGGCTACACCTTC,.,few,TRBV13,TRBJ1-2
CASAGQGKNQPQHF,TGTGCCAGCGCGGGACAGGGTAAGAATCAGCCCCAGCATTTT,TRBD1,many,TRBV28,TRBJ1-5
CASSQGAVNTEAFF,TGTGCCAGCAGCCAGGGGGCTGTGAACACTGAAGCTTTCTTT,TRBD1,many,TRBV2,TRBJ1-1
CASSLGGNGMDTQYF,TGTGCCAGCAGCTTAGGTGGGAATGGGATGGATACGCAGTATTTT,.,many,TRBV11-2,TRBJ2-3
CASSLTGQGADTQYF,TGTGCCAGCAGTCTCACGGGACAGGGGGCAGATACGCAGTATTTT,TRBD1,many,TRBV3-1,TRBJ2-3
CASSSQSNQPQHF,TGTGCCAGTAGCTCCCAAAGCAATCAGCCCCAGCATTTT,.,.,TRBV19,TRBJ1-5
CASSKTSGPYEQFF,TGTGCCAGTAGTAAAACTAGCGGGCCCTACGAGCAGTTCTTC,TRBD2,.,TRBV19,TRBJ2-1
CASTTGGAPSYEQYF,TGTGCCAGCACCACCGGGGGGGCGCCTTCTTACGAGCAGTACTTC,TRBD2,many,TRBV6-1,TRBJ2-7
CSARDLLGGNEQFF,TGCAGTGCTAGAGATCTCCTAGGGGGGAATGAGCAGTTCTTC,.,few,TRBV20-1,TRBJ2-1
CASSLYEAEAFF,TGTGCCAGCAGCTTGTATGAAGCTGAAGCTTTCTTT,.,many,TRBV5-6,TRBJ1-1
CSVLGGAMWNIQYF,TGCAGCGTTTTAGGTGGGGCGATGTGGAACATTCAGTACTTC,.,many,TRBV29-1,TRBJ2-4
CASSIQTGNNSPLHF,TGTGCCAGCAGTATTCAGACAGGAAATAATTCACCCCTCCACTTT,.,few,TRBV6-4,TRBJ1-6
CSATGRAYNEQFF,TGCAGTGCAACCGGGAGGGCGTATAATGAGCAGTTCTTC,TRBD2,many,TRBV20-1,TRBJ2-1
CASSVVGVAPSLDTQYF,TGTGCCAGCAGCGTAGTTGGGGTAGCCCCATCATTGGATACGCAGTATTTT,.,many,TRBV9,TRBJ2-3
CATLPYGGIADTQYF,TGTGCCACCCTTCCCTACGGCGGGATCGCAGATACGCAGTATTTT,.,.,TRBV12-3/TRBV12-4,TRBJ2-3